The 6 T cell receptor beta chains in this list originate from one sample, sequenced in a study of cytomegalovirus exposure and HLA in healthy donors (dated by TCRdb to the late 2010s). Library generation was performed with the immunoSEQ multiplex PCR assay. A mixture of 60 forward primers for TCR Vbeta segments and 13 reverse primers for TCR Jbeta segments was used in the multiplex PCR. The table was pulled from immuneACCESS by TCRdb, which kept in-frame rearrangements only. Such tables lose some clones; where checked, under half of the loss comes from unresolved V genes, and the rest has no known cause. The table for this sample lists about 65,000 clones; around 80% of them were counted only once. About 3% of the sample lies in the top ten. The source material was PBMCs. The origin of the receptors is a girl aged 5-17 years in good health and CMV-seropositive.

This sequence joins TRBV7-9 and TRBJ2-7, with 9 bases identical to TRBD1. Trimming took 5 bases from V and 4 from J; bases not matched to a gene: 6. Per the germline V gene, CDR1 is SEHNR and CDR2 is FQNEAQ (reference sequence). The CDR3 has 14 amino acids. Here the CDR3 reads CASSIGDRVYEQYF. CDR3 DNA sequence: TGTGCCAGCAGCATAGGGGACAGGGTTTACGAGCAGTACTTC.

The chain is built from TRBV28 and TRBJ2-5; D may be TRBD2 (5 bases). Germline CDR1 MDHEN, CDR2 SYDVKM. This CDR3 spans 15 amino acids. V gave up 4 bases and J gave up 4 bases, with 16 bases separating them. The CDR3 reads CASSSSGLAGETQYF. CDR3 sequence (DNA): TGTGCCAGCAGTTCATCCGGGCTAGCAGGAGAGACCCAGTACTTC.

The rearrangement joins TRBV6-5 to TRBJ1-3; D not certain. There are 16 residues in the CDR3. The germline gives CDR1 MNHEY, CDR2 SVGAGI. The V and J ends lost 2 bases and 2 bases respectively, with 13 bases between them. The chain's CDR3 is CASSYGGEQAGNTIYF. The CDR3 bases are TGTGCCAGCAGTTACGGTGGGGAGCAGGCTGGAAACACCATATATTTT.

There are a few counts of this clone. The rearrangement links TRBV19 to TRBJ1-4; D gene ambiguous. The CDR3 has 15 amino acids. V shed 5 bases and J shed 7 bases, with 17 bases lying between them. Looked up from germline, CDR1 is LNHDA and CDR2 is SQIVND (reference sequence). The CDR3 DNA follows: TGTGCCAGTAGTGCCCCAGAAAGCGGTCCTGAAAAACTGTTTTTT. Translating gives CASSAPESGPEKLFF.

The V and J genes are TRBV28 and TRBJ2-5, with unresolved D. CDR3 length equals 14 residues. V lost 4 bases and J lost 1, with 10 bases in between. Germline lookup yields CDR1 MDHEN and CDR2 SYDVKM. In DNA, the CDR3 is TGTGCCAGCAGTTCCCTACCCTCCCAAGAGACCCAGTACTTC. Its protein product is CASSSLPSQETQYF.

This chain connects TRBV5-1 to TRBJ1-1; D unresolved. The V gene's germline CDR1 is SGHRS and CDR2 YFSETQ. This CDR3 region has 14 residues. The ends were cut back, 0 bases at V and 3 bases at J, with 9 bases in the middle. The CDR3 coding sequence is TGCGCCAGCAGCTTGGGGTGGGAGGACACTGAAGCTTTCTTT. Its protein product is CASSLGWEDTEAFF.